The 16 T cell receptor beta chains reported below all come from one sample, sequenced in a study of cytotoxic CD8 clonotypes in ibrutinib-treated CLL. Generated by immunoSEQ multiplex PCR, the TCRdb table keeps only in-frame clones and is missing some. The data hold roughly 160,000 clones, with approximately 84% observed a single time. Specimen: PBMCs, collected after 24 months of ibrutinib treatment. The source of these receptors is a human donor with chronic lymphocytic leukemia.

J is TRBJ2-6 and V is TRBV5-1; D is perhaps TRBD2 (6 bases). V was trimmed by 6 bases and J by 3 bases, leaving 13 bases between them. In germline, CDR1 is SGHRS, CDR2 YFSETQ. This CDR3 has 15 amino acids. The CDR3 DNA sequence: TGCGCCAGCACGGTTTGGAGGGGTGGGGCCAACGTCCTGACTTTC. Translation gives CASTVWRGGANVLTF.

The gene calls are TRBV7-2 and TRBJ2-3, with D unclear. This CDR3 is 12 amino acids long. The germline V and J ends were trimmed by 5 bases and 6 bases, with 9 bases remaining between them. Germline loops: CDR1 SGHTA, CDR2 FQGNSA. Here the CDR3 DNA reads TGTGCCAGCAGCCCCTATTCGGATACGCAGTATTTT. Its protein is CASSPYSDTQYF. The complete variable domain, with remaining parts taken from reference TRBV7-2 and TRBJ2-3, reads GAGVSQSPSNKVTEKGKDVELRCDPISGHTALYWYRQSLGQGLEFLIYFQGNSAPDKSGLPSDRFSAERTGGSVSTLTIQRTQQEDSAVYLCASSPYSDTQYFGPGTRLTVL.

The CDR3 DNA reads as TGCGCCAGCAGCTTGGCTTACTCTCTGGGCTACACCTTC. This gives the protein CASSLAYSLGYTF. V gene TRBV5-1 combines with J gene TRBJ1-2; D is ambiguous. The CDR3 sequence is 13 residues long. The V end was cut by 0 bases, the J end by 8 bases, with 11 bases between. Germline-derived CDR1 and CDR2 are SGHRS and YFSETQ.

The rearrangement joins TRBV19 to TRBJ2-6, with D possibly matching TRBD2 (5 bases). Trimming took off 1 base at V and 2 bases at J, with 6 bases between the two ends. The CDR3 loop spans 15 amino acids. From germline, CDR1 is LNHDA and CDR2 SQIVND (reference sequence). CDR3 sequence (DNA): TGTGCCAGTAGTATAGTCGGGGCTGGGGCCAACGTCCTGACTTTC. Amino acids: CASSIVGAGANVLTF.

Concerning this clone itself: Other DNA sequences in this specimen translate into the identical CDR3. The chain combines TRBV6-5 with TRBJ1-1; 7 bases are a match to TRBD1. The V gene's germline CDR1 is MNHEY and CDR2 SVGAGI. This CDR3 is 13 amino acids long. The V segment lost 6 bases and the J segment 1 base; nucleotides outside the gene matches: 2. CDR3 DNA sequence: TGTGCCAGCAGCAGACAGGGGAACACTGAAGCTTTCTTT. Translating gives CASSRQGNTEAFF.

The chain is built from TRBV30 and TRBJ2-7; 8 bases agree with TRBD1. Germline V lookup: CDR1 GTSNPN, CDR2 SVGIG (reference sequence). The ends lost 1 base at V and 5 bases at J; junction bases unmatched: 10. The CDR3 runs to 15 residues. The CDR3 region has the DNA TGTGCCTGGAGTGGCGGACAGGGTATTTTCCACGAGCAGTACTTC. Amino acids: CAWSGGQGIFHEQYF.

The genes are TRBV19 and TRBJ2-1, with TRBD2 matching over 12 bases. The V and J ends lost 10 bases and 6 bases, in that order; junction bases with no gene match: 7. Germline lookup yields CDR1 LNHDA and CDR2 SQIVND (reference sequence). The CDR3 is 14 amino acids. The CDR3 loop is CATASGGAPNEQFF. The CDR3 DNA is TGTGCCACCGCTAGCGGGGGGGCCCCCAATGAGCAGTTCTTC. The full variable domain, its missing parts supplied by reference TRBV19 and TRBJ2-1, is DGGITQSPKYLFRKEGQNVTLSCEQNLNHDAMYWYRQDPGQGLRLIYYSQIVNDFQKGDIAEGYSVSREKKESFPLTVTSAQKNPTAFYLCATASGGAPNEQFFGPGTRLTVL.

This chain connects TRBV27 to TRBJ2-6; 7 nucleotides align to TRBD1. V trimming: 5 bases; J trimming: 0 bases; junction bases outside the gene matches: 10. The CDR3 has 18 amino acids. Germline V lookup: CDR1 MNHEY, CDR2 SMNVEV (reference sequence). The DNA for the CDR3 is TGTGCCAGCAGTACATACGGGACAGCCTACTCTGGGGCCAACGTCCTGACTTTC. Translating it yields CASSTYGTAYSGANVLTF.

This chain connects TRBV5-1 to TRBJ2-7, with 9 bases identical to TRBD1. Per the germline V gene, CDR1 is SGHRS and CDR2 is YFSETQ. The J segment lost 5 bases and the V segment lost 0 bases, leaving 9 bases of the junction unmatched. CDR3 length: 16 amino acids. The CDR3 is CASSLGQGESGHEQYF. The CDR3 coding sequence is TGCGCCAGCAGCTTGGGACAGGGGGAGTCGGGGCACGAGCAGTACTTC. Using reference TRBV5-1 and TRBJ2-7 for the parts outside the CDR3, the full variable domain is KAGVTQTPRYLIKTRGQQVTLSCSPISGHRSVSWYQQTPGQGLQFLFEYFSETQRNKGNFPGRFSGRQFSNSRSEMNVSTLELGDSALYLCASSLGQGESGHEQYFGPGTRLTVT.

The gene calls are TRBV29-1 and TRBJ2-5; D gene ambiguous. Trimming cost V 0 bases and J 4 bases, with 12 bases left between them. Germline V CDR1 and CDR2: SQVTM, ANQGSEA. This CDR3 has 14 residues. This chain's CDR3 is CSVEDLWERETQYF. The CDR3 nucleotides are TGCAGCGTTGAAGATTTGTGGGAACGAGAGACCCAGTACTTC.

The J gene is TRBJ1-2, the V gene TRBV5-5; a possible D gene is TRBD1 (5 bases). Germline lookup yields CDR1 SGHKS and CDR2 YYEKEE (reference sequence). The CDR3 extends over 13 amino acids. The V end lost 3 bases, the J end lost 5 bases, and 11 bases lay between the germline ends. The CDR3 DNA follows: TGTGCCAGCAGCTCGGGGGACCCTTATGGCTACACCTTC. Translating it yields CASSSGDPYGYTF.

CDR3 residues: CASSRGQGISYEQYF. The DNA of the CDR3 is TGTGCCAGCAGCCGTGGACAGGGGATCTCCTACGAGCAGTACTTC. The V gene is TRBV7-2, the J gene TRBJ2-7; 9 nucleotides match TRBD1. The CDR3 has 15 residues. Germline-derived CDR1 and CDR2 are SGHTA and FQGNSA. V shed 5 bases, J shed 0 bases, and the junction held 5 bases outside the gene matches.

The chain carries TRBV7-9 and TRBJ1-1; 7 bases fit TRBD1. Per germline, CDR1 SEHNR and CDR2 FQNEAQ (reference sequence). The CDR3 is 15 residues long. V was pared by 5 bases and J by 3 bases, with 9 bases of the junction left unmatched. CDR3 sequence reads: CASSKSDRVDTEAFF. CDR3 in DNA: TGTGCCAGCAGCAAGTCAGACAGGGTAGACACTGAAGCTTTCTTT.

The chain has TRBV19 and TRBJ2-1; 12 positions match TRBD2. J was trimmed by 2 bases and V by 5 bases; bases with no gene match: 1. This CDR3 has 15 residues. From germline, CDR1 is LNHDA and CDR2 SQIVND (reference sequence). The CDR3: CASSGLAGPYNEQFF. DNA of the CDR3: TGTGCCAGTAGTGGACTAGCGGGACCCTACAATGAGCAGTTCTTC.

CDR3 DNA: TGTGCCATCAGTGAAAGGGAGGATACGCAGTATTTT. The encoded protein is CAISEREDTQYF. The V and J genes are TRBV10-3 and TRBJ2-3; D perhaps matches TRBD2 (5 bases). The CDR3 spans 12 residues. Trimming removed 3 bases at V and 6 bases at J, with 7 bases between. CDR1 and CDR2 from the germline V gene are ENHRY and SYGVKD.

The V call is TRBV7-2, the J call TRBJ2-1, with D tentatively TRBD1 or TRBD2 (5 bases each). The CDR3 runs to 16 residues. Germline CDR1 SGHTA, CDR2 FQGNSA. V dropped 1 base and J dropped 8 bases, with 18 bases sitting between them. CDR3 nucleotide sequence: TGTGCCAGCAGCTTAGATTATGGGGACGGTGGCTATGAGCAGTTCTTC. Translated: CASSLDYGDGGYEQFF.